The rows below give T cell receptor beta chains drawn from one sample of a study of blood T cell repertoires in COVID-19. Sequenced by immunoSEQ multiplex PCR; TCRdb stores in-frame clones only, minus some. The sample lists 240,000 or so clones; roughly 89% were seen once. Specimen: PBMCs or T cells enriched from blood (not recorded which). The receptors derive from a man aged 40-49 years who had recovered from COVID-19. Both conserved end residues are trimmed from each CDR3. D genes are given only for firm matches.

TRBD1,TRBV30,AGQQGADYGYT
.,TRBV4-1,ASSQVRGQSNTEAF
.,TRBV19,ASSLRGLGQETQY
.,TRBV28,ASSFITVRKGEKLF
TRBD2,TRBV18,ASSPISGGADTQY
TRBD1,TRBV29-1,SVAGQGLGSDTQY
TRBD2,TRBV27,ASSLGTTKRDEQF
.,TRBV5-1,ASSLGYYEQF
.,TRBV18,ASSPRQGEAF
TRBD1,TRBV11-2,ASSRSPGGDRTGELF
.,TRBV28,ASSRTPSPLH
.,TRBV5-8,ASSLAARSWEQF
.,TRBV5-1,ASSPLSVFTEAF
TRBD2,TRBV3-1/TRBV3-2,ASSRGLAGGLAEQY
.,TRBV5-1,ASSLGQGGGETQY
.,TRBV6-2/TRBV6-3,ASSYNRGNTEAF
TRBD1,TRBV3-1/TRBV3-2,ASSQGRDRGFEKLF
.,TRBV29-1,SVGPHRESSYNEQF
TRBD1,TRBV6-5,AVGQAKREGYT
TRBD1,TRBV29-1,SVKTVQTGTGDSSPLH
TRBD1,TRBV5-1,ASTKGASGNTIY
.,TRBV15,ATSDSSRDIRAEAF
.,TRBV4-3,ASSQWRGMLSGNTIY
TRBD2,TRBV9,ASSVEGTSGRGSDTQY
TRBD2,TRBV10-3,AISPGLGTSGKYNEQF
.,TRBV12-5,ASVRGGKETQY
.,TRBV5-4,ASSRGRDSYNEQF
TRBD1,TRBV18,ASSTQGADTEAF
TRBD1,TRBV4-1,ASSQTGTGTGELF
TRBD1,TRBV28,ASSRTGLIQPQH
TRBD1,TRBV6-2/TRBV6-3,ASSYPGTGIHSGANVLT
.,TRBV25-1,ASISGVNEKLF
TRBD1,TRBV30,AWSMDRMVGTQY
TRBD1,TRBV5-6,ASSPDRANYGYT
.,TRBV10-3,AISEPRGSGEQF
TRBD1,TRBV18,ASSPQEGAGRTDTQY
TRBD2,TRBV5-1,ASSLGLARNTGELF
TRBD1,TRBV24-1,ATGTGLDTQY
.,TRBV21-1,ARVRTGSLAKNIQY
TRBD1,TRBV5-1,ASSSVQGADGYT
.,TRBV9,ASSVTRTGADTQY
.,TRBV6-1,ASSEQGRSPLH
.,TRBV7-6,ASSLGMADQPQH
.,TRBV7-2,ASSPQWGGRGNGYT
TRBD1,TRBV5-8,ASSLRTGVLGTEAF
TRBD1,TRBV7-8,ASSPRSGTGYGYT
TRBD1,TRBV5-8,ASSIGQGLIYGYT